The 22 T cell receptor beta chains listed next were all sequenced from one sample in a study of blood T cell repertoires in COVID-19. The method was immunoSEQ multiplex PCR; TCRdb's version includes in-frame clones alone and lacks a portion of them. The table has roughly 270,000 clones, 85% seen once. Material for sequencing was PBMCs or T cells enriched from blood (not recorded which). These receptors came from a woman in her forties or fifties who had recovered from COVID-19.

The gene calls are TRBV30 and TRBJ1-1, with 12 bases that match TRBD1. Unmatched junction bases numbered 10, after V lost 0 bases and J lost 11 bases. CDR1 and CDR2 (germline): GTSNPN, SVGIG (reference sequence). This CDR3 is built from 15 residues. CDR3 in amino acids: CAWSVRGQGARLAFF. CDR3 sequence (DNA): TGTGCCTGGAGTGTTCGGGGACAGGGGGCGCGGCTGGCTTTCTTT. The full variable domain, rest sourced from reference TRBV30 and TRBJ1-1, is SQTIHQWPATLVQPVGSPLSLECTVEGTSNPNLYWYRQAAGRGLQLLFYSVGIGQISSEVPQNLSASRPQDRQFILSSKKLLLSDSGFYLCAWSVRGQGARLAFFGQGTRLTVV.

The chain uses TRBV11-3 and TRBJ2-3; tentative D call: TRBD1 (5 bases). This CDR3 spans 14 amino acids. The ends were cut back, 5 bases at V and 3 bases at J, with 12 bases in the middle. Germline CDR1 and CDR2: SGHNT and YENEEA. The CDR3 reads CASSRGAGTDTQYF. CDR3 bases: TGTGCCAGCAGCCGTGGGGCAGGGACAGATACGCAGTATTTT.

The chain employs TRBV7-9 and TRBJ1-2; possibly TRBD1 for D (6 bases). V was pared by 7 bases and J by 5 bases, with 17 bases between. This CDR3 region has 14 residues. Germline values: CDR1 SEHNR, CDR2 FQNEAQ (reference sequence). As DNA, the CDR3 is TGTGCCAGCACCACGGACAGAAAGGTTTATGGCTACACCTTC. Amino acids: CASTTDRKVYGYTF.

The chain uses TRBV7-3 and TRBJ2-2; 10 positions match TRBD2. Per the germline V gene, CDR1 is SGHTA and CDR2 is FQGTGA. With 5 bases clipped from V and 4 bases from J, the junction kept 4 bases outside the gene matches. This CDR3 contains 15 residues. CDR3 nucleotide sequence: TGTGCCAGCAGCGCGAGGACTAGCGGCACCGGGGAGCTGTTTTTT. This sequence encodes CASSARTSGTGELFF.

The chain recombines TRBV4-2 with TRBJ1-2; 12 bases fit TRBD1. Germline V gene lookup returns CDR1 LGHNA and CDR2 YNFKEQ. With 1 base clipped from V and 5 bases from J, the junction kept 2 bases outside the gene matches. CDR3 size: 15 residues. CDR3 in amino acids: CASSQVGQGAYGYTF. CDR3 nucleotides: TGTGCCAGCAGCCAAGTGGGACAGGGGGCTTATGGCTACACCTTC.

The chain couples TRBV5-1 to TRBJ1-1, with D unclear. The CDR3 contains 15 residues. Germline V gene sequence: CDR1 SGHRS, CDR2 YFSETQ. Trimming removed 0 bases at V and 0 bases at J, with 9 bases between. In DNA, the CDR3 is TGCGCCAGCAGCTTGGAAGCGACGCTGAACACTGAAGCTTTCTTT. Translating it yields CASSLEATLNTEAFF.

The V call is TRBV28, the J call TRBJ1-1; D may be TRBD1 (6 bases). CDR1 is MDHEN, CDR2 SYDVKM, per germline. Between the trimmed V and J ends, which lost 4 bases and 8 bases, there was a span of 20 bases. CDR3 length equals 15 residues. CDR3: CASSSPGQRPPEAFF. The CDR3 nucleotides are TGTGCCAGCAGTTCACCGGGACAAAGGCCGCCCGAAGCTTTCTTT. Full variable domain (outside the CDR3, taken from reference TRBV28 and TRBJ1-1): DVKVTQSSRYLVKRTGEKVFLECVQDMDHENMFWYRQDPGLGLRLIYFSYDVKMKEKGDIPEGYSVSREKKERFSLILESASTNQTSMYLCASSSPGQRPPEAFFGQGTRLTVV.

The gene calls are TRBV6-2 or TRBV6-3 and TRBJ2-6; possibly TRBD1 for D (6 bases). The CDR3 totals 15 residues. V was shortened by 4 bases and J by 0 bases, with 7 bases between the two germline ends. Germline CDR1 MNHEY, CDR2 SVGEGT. The CDR3 loop is CASSSDSSGANVLTF. CDR3 coding DNA: TGTGCCAGCAGTTCGGACAGCTCTGGGGCCAACGTCCTGACTTTC.

The genes are TRBV27 and TRBJ1-1, with 7 bases fitting TRBD1. CDR3 length: 14 amino acids. The V gene end was trimmed by 6 bases and the J gene end by 8 bases; junction bases not matched to a gene: 12. The germline CDR1 and CDR2 sequences are MNHEY and SMNVEV (reference sequence). The CDR3: CASSDRQGRREAFF. The DNA for the CDR3 is TGTGCCAGCAGCGACAGACAGGGAAGACGAGAAGCTTTCTTT.

The rearrangement links TRBV7-8 to TRBJ2-7, with 7 positions matching TRBD2. The CDR3 spans 15 residues. V lost 1 base to trimming and J lost 2 bases; unmatched junction nucleotides: 5. The V gene's germline CDR1 is SGHVS and CDR2 FQNEAQ. The CDR3 loop reads CASSLGAGVTYEQYF. CDR3 sequence (DNA): TGTGCCAGCAGCTTAGGGGCGGGGGTCACCTACGAGCAGTACTTC.

The CDR3 sequence: CASSRSNSAPNEKLFF. As DNA, the CDR3 is TGTGCCAGCAGTCGCTCAAACAGTGCCCCTAATGAAAAACTGTTTTTT. The chain combines TRBV28 with TRBJ1-4, with D unresolved. Trimming took 5 bases from V and 3 from J, leaving 16 bases between them. The CDR3 is 16 amino acids. The germline V gene encodes CDR1 MDHEN and CDR2 SYDVKM.

In this sample, this clone turned up a few times. V usage is TRBV29-1 and J usage is TRBJ2-2; 8 bases agree with TRBD1. The CDR3 has 14 amino acids. Germline CDR1 SQVTM, CDR2 ANQGSEA. J was trimmed by 6 bases and V by 7 bases; bases with no gene match: 10. The CDR3 DNA is TGCAGCGCCGGGCAGGGGGCGAATTCCGGGGAGCTGTTTTTT. Residues: CSAGQGANSGELFF.

This clone was seen a handful of times. The CDR3 spells CASSHTGQGFNYGYTF. The CDR3 DNA reads TGCGCCAGCAGTCATACCGGACAGGGGTTTAACTATGGCTACACCTTC. The V and J genes are TRBV23-1 and TRBJ1-2; 9 nucleotides match TRBD1. TRBV23-1 falls under the ORF class, with uncertain function. V trimming: 3 bases; J trimming: 1 base; junction bases outside the gene matches: 6. The CDR3 contains 16 residues.

The V and J genes are TRBV30 and TRBJ1-1, with TRBD1 matching over 8 bases. Losses at the gene ends were 6 bases for V and 0 bases for J; bases not matched to a gene: 6. This CDR3 is built from 14 residues. CDR1 and CDR2 from the germline V gene are GTSNPN and SVGIG (reference sequence). CDR3 amino acids: CACPTGALNTEAFF. CDR3 nucleotides: TGTGCCTGTCCGACAGGGGCCCTGAACACTGAAGCTTTCTTT.

The chain couples TRBV28 to TRBJ2-7; 7 bases are shared with TRBD1. Germline loops: CDR1 MDHEN, CDR2 SYDVKM. With V trimmed by 8 bases and J by 0 bases, 7 bases remained unmatched. This CDR3 has 14 amino acids. The CDR3 sequence is CASSRQGRSYEQYF. The CDR3 DNA reads as TGTGCCAGCTCCCGACAGGGACGCTCCTACGAGCAGTACTTC. Full variable domain (missing parts from reference TRBV28 and TRBJ2-7): DVKVTQSSRYLVKRTGEKVFLECVQDMDHENMFWYRQDPGLGLRLIYFSYDVKMKEKGDIPEGYSVSREKKERFSLILESASTNQTSMYLCASSRQGRSYEQYFGPGTRLTVT.

The chain couples TRBV15 to TRBJ1-6; D gene unclear. V was clipped by 0 bases and J by 8 bases, with 5 bases between them. CDR1 is LNHNV, CDR2 YYDKDF, per germline (reference sequence). This CDR3 spans 13 amino acids. The CDR3 sequence is CATSREEDSPLHF. The CDR3 DNA is TGTGCCACCAGCAGAGAGGAGGATTCACCCCTCCACTTT.

The chain carries TRBV24-1 and TRBJ2-2; 8 bases match TRBD1. In germline, CDR1 is KGHDR, CDR2 SFDVKD. The J segment lost 13 bases and the V segment lost 4 bases, leaving 10 bases of the junction unmatched. This CDR3 spans 14 amino acids. CDR3 protein: CATSDNTGQGGLFF. In DNA form, the CDR3 reads TGTGCCACCAGTGACAACACCGGACAGGGTGGGCTGTTTTTT.

V is TRBV10-1 and J is TRBJ2-5; TRBD2 matches 8 bases. Trimming at V came to 3 bases and at J to 3 bases, leaving 3 bases not matched to a gene. CDR3 size: 14 residues. From germline, CDR1 is WNHNN and CDR2 SYGVQD (reference sequence). Here the CDR3 reads CASSDGGVEETQYF. CDR3 nucleotides: TGCGCCAGCAGTGACGGGGGGGTAGAAGAGACCCAGTACTTC.

The rearrangement uses TRBV7-6 and TRBJ1-1, with a tentative D call TRBD1 (6 bases). This CDR3 has 15 amino acids. The germline V and J ends were trimmed by 1 base and 5 bases, with 14 bases remaining between them. Germline V gene lookup returns CDR1 SGHVS and CDR2 FNYEAQ. CDR3 in DNA: TGTGCCAGCAGCTTAGGGGGGGGCGAAGGAACTGAAGCTTTCTTT. Amino acid sequence: CASSLGGGEGTEAFF.

This clone has a handful of counts. The chain has TRBV4-1 and TRBJ1-2, with 7 bases that match TRBD1. The ends lost 1 base at V and 7 bases at J; junction bases unmatched: 9. The V gene's germline CDR1 is MGHRA and CDR2 YSYEKL. There are 15 residues in the CDR3. The CDR3: CASSQGSTGVGGYTF. The DNA of the CDR3 is TGCGCCAGCAGCCAAGGATCTACAGGGGTCGGTGGCTACACCTTC.

The V call is TRBV6-5, the J call TRBJ1-6, with a possible D match to TRBD1 (5 bases). The CDR3 runs 15 residues. Trimming pared 5 bases from V and 7 bases from J, leaving 15 bases between. Germline V CDR1 and CDR2: MNHEY, SVGAGI. CDR3 DNA: TGTGCCAGCAGTAATATCCAGGGTGAGAATTCACCCCTCCACTTT. Protein: CASSNIQGENSPLHF.

This chain connects TRBV18 to TRBJ1-1, with 7 nucleotides matching TRBD1. Germline values: CDR1 KGHSH, CDR2 LQKENI. J was trimmed by 5 bases and V by 1 base; bases with no gene match: 7. The CDR3 consists of 15 residues. CDR3 sequence (DNA): TGTGCCAGCTCACCACAATCACAGGGGTTTACTGAAGCTTTCTTT. Translation: CASSPQSQGFTEAFF.